The 17 T cell receptor beta chains given below trace back to one sample, sequenced in a study of human T cells and chemical hapten exposure. The sample's time point: patch test 2, 6 weeks after DPC sensitization. Treatment in this sample: therapeutic diphenylcyclopropenone sensitization with weekly scalp DPC. One entry per CDR3 protein results from TCRdb running MiXCR on the RACE reads. The data show 110,000 to 150,000 distinct CDR3 sequences, with over 9.5% seen just once and more than 1.1% held by the top ten. The source was whole blood, collected in connection with sensitization to the hapten diphenylcyclopropenone (DPC). The receptors originated from a woman in her forties or fifties with alopecia areata. Some clones in this sample may be carry-over from other donors' samples.

This clonotype appeared a few times. J is TRBJ2-3 and V is TRBV6-5, with D possibly matching TRBD2 (7 bases). Germline V gives CDR1 MNHEY, CDR2 SVGAGI. The CDR3 runs to 14 residues. The V and J ends lost 8 bases and 0 bases respectively, with 12 bases between them. The CDR3: CASGGGPSTDTQYF. CDR3 coding DNA: TGTGCCAGCGGGGGGGGGCCTAGCACAGATACGCAGTATTTT.

This clonotype has more than one count but fewer than ten. The rearrangement uses TRBV18 and TRBJ2-3; no definite D call. Germline CDR1 and CDR2: KGHSH and LQKENI. CDR3 size: 11 residues. The V end lost 8 bases, the J end lost 5 bases, and 8 bases lay between the germline ends. CDR3 residues: CASATRDTQYF. CDR3 in DNA: TGTGCCAGCGCCACTCGAGATACGCAGTATTTT.

The V gene is TRBV7-2, the J gene TRBJ2-2, with a possible D match to TRBD1 (5 bases). V gave up 2 bases and J gave up 8 bases, with 12 bases separating them. The CDR3 runs 14 residues. CDR1 is SGHTA and CDR2 is FQGNSA in the germline V gene. CDR3 in DNA: TGTGCCAGCAGCTTATACAGGAAATCAGGGGAGCTGTTTTTT. Translation gives CASSLYRKSGELFF.

This clonotype was detected only a few times. This rearrangement joins TRBV15 to TRBJ2-1; D is uncertain. This CDR3 comprises 11 residues. Germline assignment: CDR1 LNHNV and CDR2 YYDKDF (reference sequence). V shed 1 base and J shed 8 bases, with 3 bases lying between them. CDR3 bases: TGTGCCACCAGCAGAGGCCATGAGCAGTTCTTC. Amino acid sequence: CATSRGHEQFF.

The chain links TRBV12-3 or TRBV12-4 to TRBJ1-2; D not certain. With 1 base removed from V and 5 bases from J, the gap between germline ends came to 11 bases. This CDR3 has 14 amino acids. CDR3 region: CASSLGPQRYGYTF. The CDR3 bases are TGTGCCAGCAGTTTAGGGCCGCAGAGGTATGGCTACACCTTC.

This chain's CDR3 is CASSPLEGLTNTEAFF. The CDR3 DNA follows: TGTGCCAGCTCACCCTTAGAGGGATTGACTAACACTGAAGCTTTCTTT. The rearrangement links TRBV18 to TRBJ1-1; D remains unclear. Germline CDR1 KGHSH, CDR2 LQKENI. The CDR3 length is 16 residues. The V gene lost 3 bases and the J gene lost 2 bases, with 16 bases spanning the gap.

The chain combines TRBV7-2 with TRBJ2-3; a weak D match, TRBD2 (5 bases). This CDR3 has 16 amino acids. Germline V gene lookup returns CDR1 SGHTA and CDR2 FQGNSA. The ends were cut back, 2 bases at V and 6 bases at J, with 18 bases in the middle. The CDR3 is CASSLSLGALTDTQYF. Written as DNA, the CDR3 is TGTGCCAGCAGCTTAAGCTTGGGAGCTCTTACGGATACGCAGTATTTT. Full variable domain (missing parts from reference TRBV7-2 and TRBJ2-3): GAGVSQSPSNKVTEKGKDVELRCDPISGHTALYWYRQSLGQGLEFLIYFQGNSAPDKSGLPSDRFSAERTGGSVSTLTIQRTQQEDSAVYLCASSLSLGALTDTQYFGPGTRLTVL.

This clonotype has only a few counts. This chain uses TRBV7-3 with TRBJ2-5; 11 positions match TRBD2. V lost 1 base to trimming and J lost 3 bases; unmatched junction nucleotides: 7. Germline V gene sequence: CDR1 SGHTA, CDR2 FQGTGA. The CDR3 has 17 residues. As DNA, the CDR3 is TGTGCCAGCAGCTTAAGTAGCCTAGCGGGAGGAAAAGAGACCCAGTACTTC. Its protein product is CASSLSSLAGGKETQYF.

In nucleotides, the CDR3 is TGTGCCAGCTCACCCGGGGGGTCCCTCCACTTT. Translated: CASSPGGSLHF. The chain carries TRBV18 and TRBJ1-6; D is possibly TRBD1 (5 bases). The CDR3 is 11 amino acids. Per germline, CDR1 KGHSH and CDR2 LQKENI. Trimming stripped 3 bases from V and 14 bases from J, with 8 bases between.

The J gene is TRBJ2-1, the V gene TRBV5-4, with 7 bases that match TRBD2. The CDR3 sequence is 14 residues long. The J segment lost 7 bases and the V segment lost 5 bases, leaving 9 bases of the junction unmatched. Per germline, CDR1 SGHNT and CDR2 YYREEE (reference sequence). The CDR3 sequence is CASSRGEGNNEQFF. In DNA, the CDR3 is TGTGCCAGCAGTCGGGGGGAAGGTAATAATGAGCAGTTCTTC.

This clonotype showed up many times. V gene TRBV6-5 combines with J gene TRBJ2-7, with D possibly being TRBD1 or TRBD2 (5 bases each). CDR1 is MNHEY and CDR2 is SVGAGI in the germline V gene. Trimming shortened V by 2 bases and J by 4 bases, and 9 bases separated the two germline ends. The CDR3 is 13 residues long. Written as DNA, the CDR3 is TGTGCCAGCAGTTACGGGACGGGATACGAGCAGTACTTC. Protein: CASSYGTGYEQYF.

At least ten counts were recorded for this clonotype. The chain is built from TRBV10-1 and TRBJ2-1; no definite D call. Trimming took 3 bases from V and 7 from J, leaving 16 bases between them. CDR3 size: 15 residues. Germline assignment: CDR1 WNHNN and CDR2 SYGVQD (reference sequence). CDR3 protein: CASSDRRSGRNEQFF. Here the CDR3 DNA reads TGCGCCAGCAGTGATAGGAGAAGTGGTAGGAATGAGCAGTTCTTC.

The chain joins TRBV7-9 to TRBJ1-2; D gene uncertain. Trimming took off 3 bases at V and 4 bases at J, with 15 bases between the two ends. Germline loops: CDR1 SEHNR, CDR2 FQNEAQ (reference sequence). The CDR3 length is 15 residues. The CDR3 DNA reads as TGTGCCAGCAGCTTTGACCGGACGGCGATCTATGGCTACACCTTC. Translated, it gives CASSFDRTAIYGYTF.

The chain uses TRBV30 and TRBJ2-5; weak D call: TRBD2 (5 bases). Trimming left V 1 base short and J 3 bases short, with 9 bases between. Germline CDR1 is GTSNPN and CDR2 is SVGIG (reference sequence). This CDR3 is built from 13 residues. The CDR3 nucleotides read TGTGCCTGGAGTGCGGGGTTCGAAGAGACCCAGTACTTC. It yields the protein CAWSAGFEETQYF.

The chain couples TRBV5-6 to TRBJ2-1; D is ambiguous. V was shortened by 2 bases and J by 6 bases, with 15 bases between the two germline ends. Looked up from germline, CDR1 is SGHDT and CDR2 is YYEEEE. CDR3 size: 15 residues. In DNA form, the CDR3 reads TGTGCCAGCAGCTTACGGCCGGCCCCGTCCAATGAGCAGTTCTTC. This encodes CASSLRPAPSNEQFF.

This clonotype was detected only a few times. The chain recombines TRBV20-1 with TRBJ1-4, with a tentative D call TRBD1 (6 bases). This CDR3 region has 17 residues. CDR1 and CDR2 from the germline V gene are DFQATT and SNEGSKA (reference sequence). Between the trimmed V and J ends, which lost 6 bases and 0 bases, there was a span of 20 bases. The CDR3 reads CSALRGSGPATNEKLFF. Written as DNA, the CDR3 is TGCAGTGCCCTCAGGGGTTCGGGGCCCGCAACTAATGAAAAACTGTTTTTT.

V usage is TRBV29-1 and J usage is TRBJ1-5; the D is unclear. The CDR3 runs 14 residues. Per the germline V gene, CDR1 is SQVTM and CDR2 is ANQGSEA. Deletions cut 6 bases from V and 4 bases from J, with 16 bases between. This CDR3 is CSVRLDGLNQPQHF. The CDR3 DNA sequence: TGCAGCGTCCGGCTCGACGGCCTTAATCAGCCCCAGCATTTT.